These 20 T cell receptor beta chains came from one sample sequenced in a study of blood T cell repertoires in COVID-19. The method was immunoSEQ multiplex PCR; TCRdb's version includes in-frame clones alone and lacks a portion of them. The sample lists roughly 250,000 clones, approximately 85% seen once, with around 1% in the top ten. The sequenced sample consisted of peripheral blood. The receptors come from a human donor with COVID-19, enrolled during active disease. The donor label of this sample is uncertain.

The genes are TRBV28 and TRBJ1-5; 7 bases line up with TRBD1. V trimming: 6 bases; J trimming: 4 bases; junction bases outside the gene matches: 9. This CDR3 spans 15 amino acids. Germline loops: CDR1 MDHEN, CDR2 SYDVKM. The CDR3 sequence: CASSLRGGYNQPQHF. The DNA for the CDR3 is TGTGCCAGCAGCCTCCGAGGGGGCTATAATCAGCCCCAGCATTTT.

Only a few counts were recorded for this clone. Here the CDR3 reads CAWSKTANTEAFF. CDR3 in DNA: TGTGCCTGGAGTAAGACAGCGAACACTGAAGCTTTCTTT. This chain connects TRBV30 to TRBJ1-1; weak D call: TRBD1 (5 bases). CDR1 and CDR2 from the germline V gene are GTSNPN and SVGIG (reference sequence). The CDR3 covers 13 residues. Between the trimmed V and J ends, which lost 2 bases and 1 base, there was a span of 8 bases.

The CDR3 DNA is TGTGCCAGCAGCTTGAAGGGGGCTGGTTACAATGAGCAGTTCTTC. Amino acids: CASSLKGAGYNEQFF. The chain couples TRBV5-4 to TRBJ2-1; 7 nucleotides align to TRBD1. Trimming took 1 base from V and 4 from J; bases not matched to a gene: 5. Germline values: CDR1 SGHNT, CDR2 YYREEE (reference sequence). There are 15 residues in the CDR3.

Only a few counts were recorded for this clone. The chain combines TRBV28 with TRBJ1-1; D is possibly TRBD1 (6 bases). Germline V CDR1 and CDR2: MDHEN, SYDVKM. The CDR3 consists of 14 residues. Trimming took off 8 bases at V and 0 bases at J, with 13 bases between the two ends. The CDR3: CASRVDRLNTEAFF. In nucleotides, the CDR3 is TGTGCCAGCCGTGTAGACAGGTTGAACACTGAAGCTTTCTTT.

The chain carries TRBV30 and TRBJ1-2; D unclear. The CDR3 is made up of 10 amino acids. From germline, CDR1 is GTSNPN and CDR2 SVGIG (reference sequence). Between the trimmed V and J ends, which lost 7 bases and 2 bases, there was a span of 5 bases. This chain's CDR3 is CAYLNYGYTF. The DNA of the CDR3 is TGTGCCTACCTAAACTATGGCTACACCTTC. Together with reference TRBV30 and TRBJ1-2, the CDR3 gives the full variable domain: SQTIHQWPATLVQPVGSPLSLECTVEGTSNPNLYWYRQAAGRGLQLLFYSVGIGQISSEVPQNLSASRPQDRQFILSSKKLLLSDSGFYLCAYLNYGYTFGSGTRLTVV.

The chain joins TRBV28 to TRBJ1-2; possibly TRBD1 for D (5 bases). The CDR3 runs to 10 residues. Germline CDR1 is MDHEN and CDR2 is SYDVKM. The CDR3 DNA follows: TGTGGGGAACAGGCCTATGGCTACACCTTC. It encodes CGEQAYGYTF.

J is TRBJ2-1 and V is TRBV5-4, with TRBD2 identical over 7 bases. Germline V gives CDR1 SGHNT, CDR2 YYREEE (reference sequence). Germline trimming cut 0 bases from V and 6 bases from J; bases unmatched to any gene: 9. The CDR3 has 16 amino acids. The CDR3 nucleotides read TGTGCCAGCAGCTTGGCGCGGCTAGCGGAGACCAATGAGCAGTTCTTC. As protein: CASSLARLAETNEQFF.

The chain is built from TRBV5-1 and TRBJ1-2, with D tentatively TRBD1 (6 bases). The CDR3 length is 12 residues. The V end lost 5 bases, the J end lost 5 bases, and 10 bases lay between the germline ends. Germline V CDR1 and CDR2: SGHRS, YFSETQ. In DNA form, the CDR3 reads TGCGCCAGCAGAATAGGACAGTATGGCTACACCTTC. It translates to CASRIGQYGYTF.

V is TRBV29-1 and J is TRBJ2-7; D possibly corresponds to TRBD1 (7 bases). The CDR3 loop spans 14 amino acids. Germline lookup yields CDR1 SQVTM and CDR2 ANQGSEA. The ends were cut back, 6 bases at V and 2 bases at J, with 17 bases in the middle. In DNA, the CDR3 is TGCAGCGTCCGAAGGACAGGAGGGGCCTACGAGCAGTACTTC. Translated: CSVRRTGGAYEQYF.

V gene TRBV3-1 (or the pseudogene TRBV3-2) combines with J gene TRBJ1-3; D call uncertain. With 8 bases removed from V and 8 bases from J, the gap between germline ends came to 16 bases. The CDR3 extends over 13 amino acids. CDR1 and CDR2 from the germline V gene are LGHDT and YNNKEL (reference sequence). As DNA, the CDR3 is TGTGCCAGCGGACTCACGAGGGCGGACACCATATATTTT. Translating it yields CASGLTRADTIYF.

The CDR3 region has the DNA TGCGCCAGCAGCTTCGGCCGGGACAGGGGTCAAGAGACCCAGTACTTC. Translating it yields CASSFGRDRGQETQYF. The rearrangement uses TRBV5-1 and TRBJ2-5, with TRBD1 matching 10 bases. Germline lookup yields CDR1 SGHRS and CDR2 YFSETQ. Germline trimming cut 2 bases from V and 2 bases from J; bases unmatched to any gene: 6. The CDR3 has 16 residues.

The J gene is TRBJ2-1, the V gene TRBV7-9; a weak D match, TRBD2 (6 bases). Trimming removed 3 bases from V and 2 bases from J, with 11 bases in between. The CDR3 has 15 amino acids. The germline V gene has CDR1 SEHNR and CDR2 FQNEAQ (reference sequence). In DNA form, the CDR3 reads TGTGCCAGCAGCTTCCGGGACTTAACCTACAATGAGCAGTTCTTC. Translation: CASSFRDLTYNEQFF.

This clone was picked up one time. This chain uses TRBV4-2 with TRBJ2-7, with TRBD2 matching over 12 bases. The germline V gene encodes CDR1 LGHNA and CDR2 YNFKEQ. This CDR3 is built from 15 residues. V was clipped by 3 bases and J by 4 bases; unmatched bases: 4. As DNA, the CDR3 is TGTGCCAGCAGCCAGGACACTAGCGGGAGGTACGAGCAGTACTTC. Its protein is CASSQDTSGRYEQYF.

The chain carries TRBV29-1 and TRBJ2-1; D may be TRBD1 (6 bases). Germline CDR1 reads SQVTM; CDR2 reads ANQGSEA. V was shortened by 7 bases and J by 4 bases, with 14 bases between the two germline ends. The length of the CDR3 is 13 residues. DNA for the CDR3: TGCAGCGCACAGGGTACTCCTTACAATGAGCAGTTCTTC. Amino acids: CSAQGTPYNEQFF.

The chain uses TRBV7-9 and TRBJ1-1, with 7 nucleotides matching TRBD1. Trimming took 0 bases from V and 3 from J; bases not matched to a gene: 7. CDR1 and CDR2 from the germline V gene are SEHNR and FQNEAQ (reference sequence). CDR3 size: 16 residues. CDR3 coding DNA: TGTGCCAGCAGCTTAGCCCGACGGACAGGTGACACTGAAGCTTTCTTT. Its translation is CASSLARRTGDTEAFF.

The chain links TRBV5-1 to TRBJ2-1; TRBD1 matches at 7 bases. The CDR3 runs to 14 residues. Germline loops: CDR1 SGHRS, CDR2 YFSETQ. The V segment lost 2 bases and the J segment 6 bases; nucleotides outside the gene matches: 5. CDR3 protein: CASSLRTGGNEQFF. For the CDR3, the DNA is TGCGCCAGCAGCTTACGGACAGGCGGCAATGAGCAGTTCTTC.

The chain is built from TRBV6-6 and TRBJ1-3; D ambiguous. Trimming cost V 2 bases and J 2 bases, with 10 bases left between them. This CDR3 contains 15 residues. Germline V gene sequence: CDR1 MNHNY, CDR2 SVGAGI (reference sequence). The CDR3 is CASSYPEGAGNTIYF. For the CDR3, the DNA is TGTGCCAGCAGTTACCCCGAGGGCGCTGGAAACACCATATATTTT.

V and J are TRBV11-3 and TRBJ1-1; possibly TRBD1 for D (5 bases). This CDR3 comprises 14 residues. Per germline, CDR1 SGHNT and CDR2 YENEEA. Trimming removed 5 bases from V and 5 bases from J, with 15 bases in between. In nucleotides, the CDR3 is TGTGCCAGCAGCCCAATGGGGGGGAAGACTGAAGCTTTCTTT. Translation: CASSPMGGKTEAFF.

This chain connects TRBV30 to TRBJ1-5, with D unclear. From germline, CDR1 is GTSNPN and CDR2 SVGIG (reference sequence). The V end was cut by 0 bases, the J end by 2 bases, with 8 bases between. This CDR3 region has 14 residues. DNA of the CDR3: TGTGCCTGGAGTGTAACGGTGGGCAATCAGCCCCAGCATTTT. It translates to CAWSVTVGNQPQHF.

This clone was counted only a few times. The CDR3 DNA reads as TGTGCCAGCAGCCAAGCGGGAGTCTACGAGCAGTACTTC. It specifies CASSQAGVYEQYF. The chain couples TRBV7-9 to TRBJ2-7, with 8 bases that match TRBD2. V shed 5 bases and J 3 bases; nucleotides not matched to a gene: 3. There are 13 residues in the CDR3. Germline CDR1 SEHNR, CDR2 FQNEAQ (reference sequence).